This is a list of T cell receptor beta chains from one sample in a study of human T cells and chemical hapten exposure. TCRdb re-called the RACE reads with MiXCR, one entry per CDR3 protein. Of about 190,000 distinct CDR3 sequences in the sample, more than 20% were seen once. Sequenced here: whole blood, sampled in connection with sensitization to the hapten diphenylcyclopropenone (DPC). These receptors were collected from a woman between 40 and 55 years old with alopecia areata. Some clones in this sample may be carry-over from other donors' samples. Each CDR3 is given with its conserved first and last residue.

v_call cdr3_aa
TRBV9 CASSEGTGGETEAFF
TRBV20-1 CSASMGGDYGYTF
TRBV29-1 CSAQSTSGSYEQYF
TRBV7-8 CASSLETYNSPLHF
TRBV10-3 CAISESGGDQPQHF
TRBV18 CASSPPGTLNTEAFF
TRBV9 CASSVVDTEAFF
TRBV7-9 CASSSDREVVGAGELFF
TRBV6-1 CASSEANEGHTIYF
TRBV7-9 CASSLADQYGYTF
TRBV7-9 CASRPRQGIEQYF
TRBV6-2/TRBV6-3 CASSPNGAGNQPQHF
TRBV27 CASSFEGTYEQYF
TRBV24-1 CATSEGGRVNNEQFF
TRBV7-2 CASSSPHLAGGPTDTQYF
TRBV29-1 CSVAGTYEQYF